This record looks at one T cell receptor (beta chain) sequence and its context. The antigen it recognizes is unknown. No qualities accompany the bases; no much larger clone lies one base away. Reading the germline V gene (reference sequence) gives CDR1 LNHNV and CDR2 YYDKDF. V is trimmed back by 1 base and J by 2 bases, and the junction contains 8 bases that no gene match accounts for. CDR3 length: 16 amino acids, cysteine to phenylalanine. Of all the DNA, just the CDR3 is kept, 48 bases in frame from base 1. This entry is derived from a study of shared clonotypes between healthy human individuals (dated by TCRdb to 2020 to 2021). About the full investigation: A couple of women and a few men aged 18 to 49 years were included in the cohort. Leukapheresis yielded between about 0.9 and 9.5 billion PBMCs per donor. For each donor, three plates each were used for CD4 naive and CD4 memory, two plates were used for CD8 naive, and one plate was used for CD8 memory. The study deeply sequenced blood TCR repertoires of five healthy adults to estimate repertoire size and the extent of clonotype sharing between individuals. Different laboratories and diverse techniques were used to prepare libraries and sequence TCR repertoires, to increase sequencing depth and limit assay-specific biases.

The donors were healthy, HIV-negative adults who had no recently reported acute infections or vaccinations. Only Caucasian adults living in Nashville, Tennessee, USA were represented among the donors. Magnetic negative selection was used to enrich CD4+ T cells, after which naive cells were positively selected on CD45RA and the negative fraction became the memory subset. Blood was obtained by leukapheresis, after which PBMCs were separated by Ficoll-Histopaque density gradient centrifugation and cryopreserved in liquid nitrogen vapor phase. Analytical flow cytometry was used to check the purity and quantity of every magnetically sorted T cell population. Genomic DNA was isolated from every sorted fraction and measured by UV absorbance on a Nanodrop 2000c. TCR CDR3 regions were amplified from genomic DNA by multiplex PCR using the deep immunoSEQ assay. For each cell subset, the extracted genomic DNA was distributed evenly across all wells of several immunoSEQ 96-well plates, and each plate served as one replicate. For sorted subsets, each replicate PCR was loaded with 200 ng genomic DNA, equivalent to about 30,000 T cell genomes. Purified libraries were quantified with a Qubit 3.0 fluorometer, sized on a Bioanalyzer 2100, and re-quantified with the KAPA Library Quantification kit. Every immunoSEQ 96-well plate was sequenced on a dedicated single-read 150-cycle Illumina NextSeq 550 flow cell. Processing in the source paper ran as follows. Because the immunoSEQ output included only junctional sequences and no quality scores, the filtering could not be the same as the filtering used for full-length reads. Sequences were annotated with PyIR, a Python wrapper for IgBLAST v1.9, and V/J genes and CDR3 were assigned using IMGT germline references. Reads were removed for weak V/J assignments (E-value above 1e-6), missing CDR3, stop codons, out-of-frame junctions, or ambiguous translated residues. V3J clonotypes were defined by identical inferred V gene, J gene, and CDR3 amino acid sequence. Percentage overlap between repertoires was calculated by dividing the number of shared unique clonotypes by the size of the smaller repertoire. Three approaches were used to assess repertoire richness: RTK rarefaction, the Chao1 estimator, and Recon v2.1 estimates of unobserved clonotypes. OLGA was used to compute generation probabilities for all TCRbeta clonotypes that the gDNA method yielded from a handful of donors. Here the immuneACCESS table is served through TCRdb, limited to in-frame sequences with V and J called. Missing clones are a known gap in these copies; in checked studies unresolved V genes cover under half, and the rest lacks a known reason. Clone size and V and J calls were adopted from that table, with D and trimming inferred from the DNA. Here the sample has approximately 1.5 million clones; just under 99% occur a single time. Clones ranked in the top ten supply approximately 0.4% of the sample.

Here is what the overall study found, with its caveats: Compared with non-shared clonotypes, the clonotypes found in all four sorted-subset donors had higher generation probabilities. Even with the large sequencing depth, rarefaction of the sorted-subset datasets indicated that sequencing was incomplete. Estimated clonotype richness was generally larger for naive than for memory subsets. Across a few donors, approximately 5% of naive CD4, more than 3% of naive CD8, 2% to 2.5% of memory CD4, and around 0.4% of memory CD8 clonotypes were shared. Only blood was sampled, and tissue TCR repertoires likely differ from those in blood. Pairwise subsampling indicated that sequencing depth was expected to affect the degree of clonotype sharing among donors. Because the study included a small number of donors, the genetic and exposure-history diversity represented was limited.

Rearrangement joined TRBV15 to TRBJ2-7, with 7 bases in between that match TRBD2. This sequence was found in a man aged 30-40 years in good health. Sequencing was performed on naive CD4+ T cells sorted from blood. The cell subset or site label of this sample denotes: CD45RA+ positively selected. The CDR3 region has the sequence CATSRGRGRETYEQYF. The DNA sequence follows: TGTGCCACCAGCAGAGGAAGAGGGAGGGAGACCTACGAGCAGTACTTC.